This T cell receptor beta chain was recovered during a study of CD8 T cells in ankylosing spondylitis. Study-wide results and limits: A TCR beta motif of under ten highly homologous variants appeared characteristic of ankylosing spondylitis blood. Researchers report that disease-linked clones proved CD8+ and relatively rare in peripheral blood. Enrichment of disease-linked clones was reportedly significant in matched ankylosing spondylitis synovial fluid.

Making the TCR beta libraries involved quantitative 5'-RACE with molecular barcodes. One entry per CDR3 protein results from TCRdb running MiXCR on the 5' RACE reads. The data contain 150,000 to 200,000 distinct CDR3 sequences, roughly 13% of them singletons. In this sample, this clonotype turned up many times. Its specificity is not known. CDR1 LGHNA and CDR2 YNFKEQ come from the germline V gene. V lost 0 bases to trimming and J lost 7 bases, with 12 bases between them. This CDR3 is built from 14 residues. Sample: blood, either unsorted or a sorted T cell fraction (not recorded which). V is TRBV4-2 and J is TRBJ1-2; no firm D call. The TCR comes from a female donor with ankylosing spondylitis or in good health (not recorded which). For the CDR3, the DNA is TGTGCCAGCAGCCAAGAGGTGGGAGGGCTTGGCTACACCTTC. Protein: CASSQEVGGLGYTF.